The clone carrying this T cell receptor beta chain was found a few times. This entry belongs to a study of T cell changes during pregnancy in multiple sclerosis. CDR1 and CDR2 from the germline V gene are MNHNS and SASEGT. This CDR3 contains 11 residues. Trimming cost V 10 bases and J 7 bases; bases outside gene matches: 3. This table comes from immunoSEQ multiplex PCR, and its TCRdb copy is limited to in-frame clones, with some not included. The table has some 77,000 clones, just over 90% seen once; the top ten hold approximately 0.2%. This sample comprised CD4+ T cells from peripheral blood mononuclear cells, obtained before pregnancy. The chain recombines TRBV6-1 with TRBJ1-5, with 8 bases identical to TRBD1. The clonotype was recovered from a female donor with multiple sclerosis, enrolled in a pregnancy study. The CDR3: CAIGTGQPQHF. The CDR3 nucleotides are TGTGCCATAGGGACAGGCCAGCCCCAGCATTTT.